This passage covers 5 T cell receptor beta chains from one sample sequenced in a study of T-cell memory formation after mild COVID-19. Using its own MiXCR run on the 5' RACE reads, TCRdb lists one record per CDR3 protein. The profile covers fewer than 450,000 distinct CDR3 sequences, with roughly a quarter appearing a single time and roughly 8.7% taken by the ten largest. Sequenced input: PBMCs or a T cell subset sorted from them (not recorded which). Receptors originate from an adult woman who had mild COVID-19 (a few samples of this study predate the infection). Cell type and time point are not known.

The gene calls are TRBV2 and TRBJ2-7, with D perhaps assigned TRBD1 or TRBD2 (5 bases each). Germline loops: CDR1 SNHLY, CDR2 FYNNEI. This CDR3 region has 14 residues. V lost 2 bases, J lost 1 base, and 9 bases lay in between. The CDR3 DNA follows: TGTGCCAGCAGTGAATGGGGCGGGTCCTACGAGCAGTACTTC. This sequence encodes CASSEWGGSYEQYF.

This clonotype was seen a few times. This chain links TRBV4-3 with TRBJ2-2, with a weak D call TRBD2 (6 bases). Trimming took off 0 bases at V and 4 bases at J, with 18 bases between the two ends. Germline V gives CDR1 LGHNA, CDR2 YSLEER. CDR3 length: 18 amino acids. The CDR3 bases are TGCGCCAGCAGCCAAGATCTGACGGCCTCGCGGGGCACCGGGGAGCTGTTTTTT. Residues: CASSQDLTASRGTGELFF.

The chain combines TRBV2 with TRBJ2-1; 10 nucleotides align to TRBD2. J gave up 6 bases and V 0 bases, and 8 bases lay outside the gene matches. Germline V gives CDR1 SNHLY, CDR2 FYNNEI. The CDR3 extends over 17 amino acids. As DNA, the CDR3 is TGTGCCAGCAGTGAAGCAAGCGGGGGGGCCAGGCGCAATGAGCAGTTCTTC. Translating it yields CASSEASGGARRNEQFF.

This clonotype was picked up many times. The CDR3: CASRPSGANVLTF. Written as DNA, the CDR3 is TGTGCCAGCAGACCCTCTGGGGCCAACGTCCTGACTTTC. This chain uses TRBV7-6 with TRBJ2-6, with D unclear. V was shortened by 6 bases and J by 0 bases, with 3 bases between the two germline ends. From germline, CDR1 is SGHVS and CDR2 FNYEAQ. CDR3 length: 13 residues.

This clonotype came up a few times. V is TRBV27 and J is TRBJ1-1, with TRBD1 as a possible D gene (5 bases). This CDR3 is built from 15 residues. Trimming removed 5 bases from V and 0 bases from J, with 13 bases in between. In germline, CDR1 is MNHEY, CDR2 SMNVEV (reference sequence). In nucleotides, the CDR3 is TGTGCCAGCAGTCGCATATCGGGGCTGAACACTGAAGCTTTCTTT. This translates into CASSRISGLNTEAFF.